This note documents a single T cell receptor (beta chain) sequence. V lost 5 bases, J lost 2 bases, and 10 bases lay in between. In germline, CDR1 is MNHEY, CDR2 SMNVEV (reference sequence). The CDR3 sequence is 14 residues long. Under the authors' procedure: Reference gene primer amplification yielded estimated nucleated cell counts. The protocol was immunoSEQ multiplex PCR, while the TCRdb copy is restricted to in-frame clones and leaves out a portion. V and J calls and clone size are those listed in that table; D and trimming were worked out from the DNA. The profile shows hundreds of thousands of clones, around 89% of them singletons. This entry belongs to a study of blood T cell repertoires in COVID-19.

The sequenced sample was PBMCs or T cells enriched from blood (not recorded which). The source of this sequence is a man aged 25-45 years who had recovered from COVID-19. The rearrangement links TRBV27 to TRBJ1-3; D is undetermined. The CDR3: CASSTTAAGNTIYF. CDR3 in DNA: TGTGCCAGCAGTACAACCGCCGCTGGAAACACCATATATTTT.